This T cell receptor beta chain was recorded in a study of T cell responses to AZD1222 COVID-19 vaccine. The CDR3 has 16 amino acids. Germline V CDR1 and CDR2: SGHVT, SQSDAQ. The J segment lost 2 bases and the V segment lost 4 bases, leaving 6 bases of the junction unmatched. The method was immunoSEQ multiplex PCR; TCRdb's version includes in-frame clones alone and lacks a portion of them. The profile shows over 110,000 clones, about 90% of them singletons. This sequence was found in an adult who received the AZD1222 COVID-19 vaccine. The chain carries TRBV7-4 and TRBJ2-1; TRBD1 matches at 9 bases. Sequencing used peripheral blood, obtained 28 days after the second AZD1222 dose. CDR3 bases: TGTGCCAGCAGCTCCGGGGGGACAGGGACCTACAATGAGCAGTTCTTC. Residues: CASSSGGTGTYNEQFF. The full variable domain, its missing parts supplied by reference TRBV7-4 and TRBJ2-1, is GAGVSQSPRYKVAKRGRDVALRCDSISGHVTLYWYRQTLGQGSEVLTYSQSDAQRDKSGRPSGRFSAERPERSVSTLKIQRTEQGDSAVYLCASSSGGTGTYNEQFFGPGTRLTVL.